One and the same sample provided the 18 T cell receptor beta chains below, sequenced in a study of blood T cell repertoires in COVID-19. Assay: immunoSEQ multiplex PCR; the TCRdb copy retains only in-frame clones and omits some. The table lists 240,000 or so clones, more than 70% of them singletons. Sequencing was carried out using peripheral blood. These receptors originate from a woman aged 40 to 50 who had recovered from COVID-19.

The J gene is TRBJ1-3, the V gene TRBV7-9; 8 bases line up with TRBD1. There are 15 residues in the CDR3. The germline gives CDR1 SEHNR, CDR2 FQNEAQ (reference sequence). Germline trimming cut 5 bases from V and 4 bases from J; bases unmatched to any gene: 7. CDR3 sequence (DNA): TGTGCCAGCAGCCCGGGACAGGTGGACGGAAACACCATATATTTT. It specifies CASSPGQVDGNTIYF.

J is TRBJ2-4 and V is TRBV6-5; a weak D match, TRBD2 (5 bases). Deletions cut 0 bases from V and 6 bases from J, with 12 bases between. The germline gives CDR1 MNHEY, CDR2 SVGAGI. This CDR3 comprises 15 residues. As DNA, the CDR3 is TGTGCCAGCAGTTACTCGTCGGGGAGCGGAAACATTCAGTACTTC. This encodes CASSYSSGSGNIQYF.

The chain uses TRBV27 and TRBJ1-2; 12 bases are a match to TRBD1. Per germline, CDR1 MNHEY and CDR2 SMNVEV (reference sequence). V was clipped by 5 bases and J by 7 bases; unmatched bases: 8. This CDR3 is 15 amino acids long. In DNA, the CDR3 is TGTGCCAGCAGTCCCCCCGGGACAGGGGGCGGTGGCTACACCTTC. Translation: CASSPPGTGGGGYTF.

The CDR3 bases are TGTGCCAGCAGTGCCTTAGACACGCCACCCTACGAGCAGTACTTC. It is translated as CASSALDTPPYEQYF. The chain recombines TRBV25-1 with TRBJ2-7; unclear D gene. Trimming removed 4 bases at V and 2 bases at J, with 15 bases between. In germline, CDR1 is MGHDK, CDR2 SYGVNS. CDR3 length: 15 amino acids.

This chain connects TRBV11-2 to TRBJ1-3; D possibly corresponds to TRBD1 (5 bases). The CDR3 totals 15 residues. Germline V lookup: CDR1 SGHAT, CDR2 FQNNGV. V was trimmed by 1 base and J by 2 bases, leaving 9 bases between them. This CDR3 is CASSLGGVAGNTIYF. CDR3 nucleotides: TGTGCCAGCAGCTTAGGGGGGGTCGCTGGAAACACCATATATTTT.

This clone was picked up one time. J is TRBJ1-2 and V is TRBV7-2; 9 bases agree with TRBD1. The CDR3 is 15 amino acids. After removal of 5 bases from V and 6 bases from J, the junction contained 10 bases not matched to a gene. In germline, CDR1 is SGHTA, CDR2 FQGNSA. The CDR3, as DNA: TGTGCCAGCAGCCTTAGGGGGGGGACAGGGCATGGCTACACCTTC. It specifies CASSLRGGTGHGYTF.

The gene calls are TRBV6-5 and TRBJ2-3; unclear D gene. This CDR3 is 14 amino acids long. V was trimmed by 8 bases and J by 4 bases, leaving 16 bases between them. Per germline, CDR1 MNHEY and CDR2 SVGAGI. CDR3 sequence reads: CASRPGVAPDTQYF. The CDR3 region has the DNA TGTGCCAGCCGCCCCGGAGTAGCACCAGATACGCAGTATTTT.

The chain combines TRBV7-9 with TRBJ2-7; TRBD2 might be the D (6 bases). The CDR3 loop spans 11 amino acids. The V end lost 4 bases, the J end lost 7 bases, and 8 bases lay between the germline ends. Germline V gene lookup returns CDR1 SEHNR and CDR2 FQNEAQ (reference sequence). This CDR3 reads CASSSGVEQYF. CDR3 DNA: TGTGCCAGCAGCTCGGGGGTGGAGCAGTACTTC.

The chain couples TRBV2 to TRBJ2-5, with a weak D call TRBD1 (7 bases). V lost 7 bases to trimming and J lost 2 bases, with 23 bases between them. Germline V CDR1 and CDR2: SNHLY, FYNNEI. The CDR3 loop spans 17 amino acids. CDR3 sequence: CASTGGRGPQLQETQYF. In nucleotides, the CDR3 is TGTGCCAGCACCGGGGGTAGGGGGCCGCAATTACAAGAGACCCAGTACTTC.

The chain combines TRBV23-1 with TRBJ2-7; 8 nucleotides agree with TRBD1. TRBV23-1 is noted as an ORF with a role that remains uncertain. J lost 6 bases, V lost 4 bases, and 8 bases had no gene match. The CDR3 covers 14 residues. The CDR3 DNA is TGCGCCAGCAGTCGATCCGCTGGGACAGGCGAGCAGTACGTC. This sequence encodes CASSRSAGTGEQYV.

The genes are TRBV15 and TRBJ2-7; possibly TRBD1 for D (5 bases). Germline CDR1 and CDR2: LNHNV and YYDKDF (reference sequence). This CDR3 contains 14 residues. Trimming removed 2 bases at V and 6 bases at J, with 14 bases between. CDR3 bases: TGTGCCACCAGCAGATCCCCTGGGGCTATCGAGCAGTACGTC. Its protein product is CATSRSPGAIEQYV.

J is TRBJ2-3 and V is TRBV24-1, with D possibly being TRBD2 (6 bases). In germline, CDR1 is KGHDR, CDR2 SFDVKD. The V and J ends lost 5 bases and 4 bases respectively, with 9 bases between them. This CDR3 contains 13 residues. The CDR3 bases are TGTGCCACCAGTGCCCCGGGGGCAGATACGCAGTATTTT. This codes for CATSAPGADTQYF.

The chain carries TRBV5-1 and TRBJ2-7, with D uncertain. This CDR3 spans 13 amino acids. V was pared by 4 bases and J by 2 bases, with 10 bases between. CDR1 is SGHRS and CDR2 is YFSETQ in the germline V gene. CDR3 in amino acids: CASSPPTPYEQYF. DNA of the CDR3: TGCGCCAGCAGCCCCCCTACCCCCTACGAGCAGTACTTC. Together with reference TRBV5-1 and TRBJ2-7, the CDR3 gives the full variable domain: KAGVTQTPRYLIKTRGQQVTLSCSPISGHRSVSWYQQTPGQGLQFLFEYFSETQRNKGNFPGRFSGRQFSNSRSEMNVSTLELGDSALYLCASSPPTPYEQYFGPGTRLTVT.

This clone was counted only a few times. The V call is TRBV19, the J call TRBJ1-1; a weak D match, TRBD1 (5 bases). The germline CDR1 and CDR2 sequences are LNHDA and SQIVND (reference sequence). The length of the CDR3 is 14 residues. V shed 6 bases and J shed 0 bases, with 11 bases lying between them. The DNA for the CDR3 is TGTGCCAGTAGCCGACAGAACATGAACACTGAAGCTTTCTTT. Protein product: CASSRQNMNTEAFF.

V is TRBV3-1 (or the pseudogene TRBV3-2) and J is TRBJ1-2, with a weak D call TRBD1 (5 bases). Looked up from germline, CDR1 is LGHDT and CDR2 is YNNKEL (reference sequence). The ends were cut back, 0 bases at V and 0 bases at J, with 8 bases in the middle. This CDR3 is 15 amino acids long. The CDR3 spells CASSQDRGANYGYTF. The CDR3 bases are TGTGCCAGCAGCCAAGATCGGGGGGCTAACTATGGCTACACCTTC.

The genes are TRBV18 and TRBJ2-5; 7 bases agree with TRBD2. This CDR3 region has 14 residues. The V gene's germline CDR1 is KGHSH and CDR2 LQKENI. V gave up 5 bases and J gave up 2 bases; unmatched junction bases: 5. The DNA of the CDR3 is TGTGCCAGCTCAGGTTCTAGCGGACAAGAGACCCAGTACTTC. Translated, it gives CASSGSSGQETQYF.

The genes are TRBV6-5 and TRBJ2-1, with D possibly being TRBD2 (7 bases). CDR3 size: 11 residues. From germline, CDR1 is MNHEY and CDR2 SVGAGI. CDR3 nucleotides: TGTGCGGGGGGGGCGTACAATGAGCAGTTCTTC. It specifies CAGGAYNEQFF.

This clone was observed a single time. This rearrangement joins TRBV20-1 to TRBJ2-1; the D gene is possibly TRBD2 (6 bases). Trimming took 3 bases from V and 5 from J, leaving 17 bases between them. The CDR3 is made up of 15 amino acids. Germline-derived CDR1 and CDR2 are DFQATT and SNEGSKA (reference sequence). The CDR3 protein is CSASSSGSPHNEQFF. CDR3 coding DNA: TGCAGTGCTAGTTCCTCCGGGAGCCCTCACAATGAGCAGTTCTTC.